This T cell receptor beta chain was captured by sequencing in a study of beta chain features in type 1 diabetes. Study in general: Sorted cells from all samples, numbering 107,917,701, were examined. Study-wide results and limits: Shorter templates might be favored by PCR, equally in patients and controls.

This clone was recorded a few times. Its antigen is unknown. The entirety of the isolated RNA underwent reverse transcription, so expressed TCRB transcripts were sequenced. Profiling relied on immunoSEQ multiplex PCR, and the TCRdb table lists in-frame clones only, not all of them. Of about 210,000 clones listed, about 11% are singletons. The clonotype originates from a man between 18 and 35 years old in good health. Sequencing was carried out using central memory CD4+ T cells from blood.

CDR3 DNA: TGTGCCAGCAGCTTAGACGGGAGGGCAGCCTACGAGCAGTACTTC. Translating gives CASSLDGRAAYEQYF. The chain recombines TRBV7-2 with TRBJ2-7; 8 nucleotides match TRBD2. After removal of 1 base from V and 2 bases from J, the junction contained 4 bases not matched to a gene. This CDR3 is built from 15 residues. The germline CDR1 and CDR2 sequences are SGHTA and FQGNSA.